These 27 T cell receptor beta chains came from one sample sequenced in a study of shared clonotypes between healthy human individuals. The method was immunoSEQ multiplex PCR; TCRdb's version includes in-frame clones alone and lacks a portion of them. The sample shows millions of clones, 85% to 95% of them seen only once. Sequencing was done on a sample of naive CD4+ T cells sorted from blood. Subset noted: CD45RA+ positively selected. The receptors stem from a man younger than 35 in good health.

The rearrangement links TRBV5-8 to TRBJ2-2; 8 bases are shared with TRBD1. The ends lost 4 bases at V and 1 base at J; junction bases unmatched: 6. The CDR3 has 16 residues. CDR1 and CDR2 from the germline V gene are SGHTS and YDEGEE. The CDR3 DNA follows: TGTGCCAGCAGCCGGACAGGGATAATGAACACCGGGGAGCTGTTTTTT. Protein product: CASSRTGIMNTGELFF. The whole variable domain, remainder taken from reference TRBV5-8 and TRBJ2-2, is EAGVTQSPTHLIKTRGQQATLRCSPISGHTSVYWYQQALGLGLQFLLWYDEGEERNRGNFPPRFSGRQFPNYSSELNVNALELEDSALYLCASSRTGIMNTGELFFGEGSRLTVL.

V usage is TRBV7-9 and J usage is TRBJ2-7; D call uncertain. The CDR3 sequence is 15 residues long. Trimming removed 1 base at V and 1 base at J, with 11 bases between. Germline values: CDR1 SEHNR, CDR2 FQNEAQ (reference sequence). CDR3 nucleotides: TGTGCCAGCAGCTTAGTCTTAGGCAGTTCCTACGAGCAGTACTTC. Residues: CASSLVLGSSYEQYF.

The chain recombines TRBV27 with TRBJ1-2, with 10 bases lining up with TRBD1. The CDR3 totals 14 residues. Germline CDR1 and CDR2: MNHEY and SMNVEV (reference sequence). The trim removed 5 bases at V and 3 bases at J, leaving 3 bases unmatched. CDR3: CASSAGQGYYGYTF. CDR3 DNA: TGTGCCAGCAGTGCGGGACAGGGGTACTATGGCTACACCTTC.

The gene calls are TRBV18 and TRBJ2-1, with D possibly TRBD2 on 5 matching bases. The CDR3 runs 13 residues. Germline CDR1 and CDR2: KGHSH and LQKENI. V was trimmed by 4 bases and J by 9 bases, leaving 13 bases between them. The CDR3 loop is CASSQLVDREQFF. CDR3 nucleotides: TGTGCCAGCTCACAACTAGTTGACCGTGAGCAGTTCTTC.

This clone was seen only once. The V call is TRBV4-1, the J call TRBJ1-1; no definite D call. V shed 5 bases and J shed 0 bases, with 10 bases lying between them. This CDR3 is 14 amino acids long. Germline CDR1 reads MGHRA; CDR2 reads YSYEKL. CDR3 in DNA: TGCGCCAGCAGCTCACAGAATTTGAACACTGAAGCTTTCTTT. Protein product: CASSSQNLNTEAFF.

The V call is TRBV4-3, the J call TRBJ1-2; a possible D gene is TRBD1 (5 bases). The CDR3 runs 18 residues. Per the germline V gene, CDR1 is LGHNA and CDR2 is YSLEER. V gave up 1 base and J gave up 5 bases, with 23 bases separating them. CDR3 protein: CASSQAPGPYRGVYGYTF. For the CDR3, the DNA is TGCGCCAGCAGCCAAGCACCGGGCCCTTACCGGGGCGTTTATGGCTACACCTTC.

The V gene is TRBV1, the J gene TRBJ2-7; TRBD2 reflects the table's D call only, with no check against the DNA. TRBV1 is termed a pseudogene. The CDR3 consists of 16 residues. The CDR3 nucleotides are TGCACCAGCAGCCAAGAGGAGCGGGAGGCCGCCTACGAGCAGTACTTC. Protein sequence: CTSSQEEREAAYEQYF.

This chain uses TRBV9 with TRBJ2-2; D is uncertain. Per the germline V gene, CDR1 is SGDLS and CDR2 is YYNGEE. Trimming shortened V by 4 bases and J by 2 bases, and 15 bases separated the two germline ends. The CDR3 runs 16 residues. The CDR3: CASSYDWFSNTGELFF. In nucleotides, the CDR3 is TGTGCCAGCAGCTACGACTGGTTTTCTAACACCGGGGAGCTGTTTTTT.

The genes are TRBV5-1 and TRBJ2-5; D call uncertain. The CDR3 length is 14 residues. In germline, CDR1 is SGHRS, CDR2 YFSETQ. V was pared by 1 base and J by 7 bases, with 14 bases between. CDR3 DNA: TGCGCCAGCAGCTTGTGGAGAGTGACGGGGACCCAGTACTTC. Translated: CASSLWRVTGTQYF.

This clone was seen just once. J is TRBJ2-1 and V is TRBV5-1; D unclear. The CDR3 is 15 residues long. V lost 4 bases, J lost 4 bases, and 15 bases lay in between. Germline CDR1 is SGHRS and CDR2 is YFSETQ. The CDR3 region is CASSIWTVFYNEQFF. CDR3 nucleotides: TGCGCCAGCAGCATCTGGACGGTCTTTTACAATGAGCAGTTCTTC.

The gene calls are TRBV28 and TRBJ1-3; D ambiguous. The germline V and J ends were trimmed by 3 bases and 0 bases, with 9 bases remaining between them. In germline, CDR1 is MDHEN, CDR2 SYDVKM. The CDR3 covers 15 residues. The CDR3 is CASSFRVGSGNTIYF. The CDR3 DNA reads as TGTGCCAGCAGTTTTCGAGTGGGCTCTGGAAACACCATATATTTT.

The genes are TRBV28 and TRBJ1-5; 9 bases agree with TRBD1. The CDR3 is 16 residues long. With 6 bases clipped from V and 5 bases from J, the junction kept 11 bases outside the gene matches. Per the germline V gene, CDR1 is MDHEN and CDR2 is SYDVKM. The CDR3 is CASRIPGTGRDQPQHF. The CDR3 DNA reads as TGTGCCAGCAGAATCCCCGGGACAGGGAGGGATCAGCCCCAGCATTTT.

The CDR3 reads CAISETKGLAGGLHTQYF. The CDR3 coding sequence is TGTGCCATCAGTGAGACAAAGGGACTAGCGGGGGGGCTTCATACGCAGTATTTT. The V call is TRBV10-3, the J call TRBJ2-3, with 16 bases lining up with TRBD2. Germline V CDR1 and CDR2: ENHRY, SYGVKD. Unmatched junction bases numbered 9, after V lost 2 bases and J lost 7 bases. The CDR3 covers 18 residues.

The chain couples TRBV7-2 to TRBJ2-2; 7 bases match TRBD2. CDR1 is SGHTA and CDR2 is FQGNSA in the germline V gene. V shed 4 bases, J shed 5 bases, and the junction held 7 bases outside the gene matches. The CDR3 length is 15 residues. The CDR3 DNA sequence: TGTGCCAGCAGCTCGTGGGCTAGCGGAACCGGGGAGCTGTTTTTT. Translation gives CASSSWASGTGELFF.

Concerning this clone itself: This specimen includes other DNA sequences encoding the same CDR3. The rearrangement links TRBV7-2 to TRBJ2-7, with 8 bases lining up with TRBD1. The CDR3 has 14 amino acids. V shed 1 base and J 4 bases; nucleotides not matched to a gene: 3. Germline CDR1 reads SGHTA; CDR2 reads FQGNSA. Written as DNA, the CDR3 is TGTGCCAGCAGCTTAGGCGGGACAGGTTACGAGCAGTACTTC. As protein: CASSLGGTGYEQYF.

V and J are TRBV7-9 and TRBJ1-2, with D tentatively TRBD1 (5 bases). Germline CDR1 reads SEHNR; CDR2 reads FQNEAQ (reference sequence). The V end lost 1 base, the J end lost 13 bases, and 28 bases lay between the germline ends. This CDR3 region has 17 residues. In DNA form, the CDR3 reads TGTGCCAGCAGCTTAGTCGGCCAACGGGGGAGCCGCCTGGATTGCACCTTC. As protein: CASSLVGQRGSRLDCTF. Full variable domain (rest looked up from reference TRBV7-9 and TRBJ1-2): DTGVSQNPRHKITKRGQNVTFRCDPISEHNRLYWYRQTLGQGPEFLTYFQNEAQLEKSRLLSDRFSAERPKGSFSTLEIQRTEQGDSAMYLCASSLVGQRGSRLDCTFGSGTRLTVV.

The chain recombines TRBV28 with TRBJ2-1; D is ambiguous. The CDR3 runs to 13 residues. V was clipped by 5 bases and J by 9 bases, with 14 bases between them. The germline CDR1 and CDR2 sequences are MDHEN and SYDVKM. The CDR3 DNA reads as TGTGCCAGCAGTCCGTTAAGGGTTGGTGAGCAGTTCTTC. The encoded protein is CASSPLRVGEQFF.

This sequence joins TRBV10-3 and TRBJ1-2, with D perhaps TRBD1 (6 bases). Germline values: CDR1 ENHRY, CDR2 SYGVKD. The CDR3 contains 13 residues. V lost 6 bases, J lost 6 bases, and 14 bases lay in between. CDR3 loop: CAISLQGVNGYTF. The CDR3 DNA is TGTGCCATCAGCCTACAGGGCGTGAATGGCTACACCTTC.

J is TRBJ2-2 and V is TRBV6-5, with no clear D. The germline V gene encodes CDR1 MNHEY and CDR2 SVGAGI. CDR3 length equals 13 residues. Trimming took off 6 bases at V and 3 bases at J, with 8 bases between the two ends. In DNA, the CDR3 is TGTGCCAGCAGCTCCGAGGACACCGGGGAGCTGTTTTTT. This encodes CASSSEDTGELFF.

CDR3 coding DNA: TGTGCCAGTCGACAGGGGAAAGGTGAAAAACTGTTTTTT. Its translation: CASRQGKGEKLFF. This chain uses TRBV2 with TRBJ1-4; 8 bases align to TRBD1. With V trimmed by 9 bases and J by 7 bases, 7 bases remained unmatched. Germline CDR1 reads SNHLY; CDR2 reads FYNNEI. The CDR3 is 13 amino acids.

V gene TRBV5-8 combines with J gene TRBJ2-2, with D unresolved. Per the germline V gene, CDR1 is SGHTS and CDR2 is YDEGEE. The V and J ends lost 4 bases and 3 bases respectively, with 22 bases between them. The CDR3 extends over 18 amino acids. The DNA for the CDR3 is TGTGCCAGCAGCGTATTATTGGGGTTACTCCCCGACACCGGGGAGCTGTTTTTT. Its translation is CASSVLLGLLPDTGELFF.

A remark on this clone: The same CDR3 can be traced to other DNA sequences in this sample. This chain connects TRBV10-3 to TRBJ1-1; 11 bases line up with TRBD1. Trimming at V came to 6 bases and at J to 5 bases, leaving 2 bases not matched to a gene. There are 13 residues in the CDR3. The germline V gene encodes CDR1 ENHRY and CDR2 SYGVKD. CDR3 in DNA: TGTGCCATCAGCCGGGACAGGGGGACTGAAGCTTTCTTT. The encoded protein is CAISRDRGTEAFF.

The chain has TRBV19 and TRBJ2-7; possibly TRBD2 for D (6 bases). CDR1 and CDR2 from the germline V gene are LNHDA and SQIVND (reference sequence). The CDR3 extends over 13 amino acids. Deletions cut 3 bases from V and 3 bases from J, with 9 bases between. The CDR3 is CASSIWGDYEQYF. Here the CDR3 DNA reads TGTGCCAGTAGTATTTGGGGGGACTACGAGCAGTACTTC.

Note on this clone: The same CDR3 arises from other DNA sequences in this sample as well. The V gene is TRBV28, the J gene TRBJ1-6; unclear D gene. Germline CDR1 MDHEN, CDR2 SYDVKM. V shed 2 bases and J shed 0 bases, with 2 bases lying between them. The CDR3 length is 14 residues. This CDR3 reads CASSLDSYNSPLHF. The CDR3 bases are TGTGCCAGCAGTTTAGACTCCTATAATTCACCCCTCCACTTT. Full variable domain (remainder filled in from reference TRBV28 and TRBJ1-6): DVKVTQSSRYLVKRTGEKVFLECVQDMDHENMFWYRQDPGLGLRLIYFSYDVKMKEKGDIPEGYSVSREKKERFSLILESASTNQTSMYLCASSLDSYNSPLHFGNGTRLTVT.

About this clone: In the same sample, other DNA sequences code for this CDR3. V gene TRBV19 combines with J gene TRBJ2-3, with 11 positions matching TRBD2. V lost 4 bases, J lost 1 base, and 1 base stayed unmatched. CDR3 length: 15 residues. Germline V gene lookup returns CDR1 LNHDA and CDR2 SQIVND (reference sequence). The CDR3 region has the DNA TGTGCCAGTAGTACGACTAGCGGGGGCACAGATACGCAGTATTTT. This sequence encodes CASSTTSGGTDTQYF.

Notes on this clone: One end of the junction is discordant with germline, which a read error may explain. This chain uses TRBV28 with TRBJ2-1, with 11 positions matching TRBD1. Germline loops: CDR1 MDHEN, CDR2 SYDVKM. The CDR3 has 18 residues. The CDR3, as DNA: TGTGCCAGCAGCCCCTACCCGCCAGGACAGGGGGCCTACACTGAGCAGTTCTTC. Translation: CASSPYPPGQGAYTEQFF.

DNA of the CDR3: TGTGCCAGCAGCTTGCAACTTAACTATGGCTACACCTTC. Translated: CASSLQLNYGYTF. The chain uses TRBV5-5 and TRBJ1-2; D gene ambiguous. V lost 1 base and J 1 base, leaving 5 bases between the germline ends. Germline CDR1 SGHKS, CDR2 YYEKEE (reference sequence). The CDR3 contains 13 residues.